This TCR beta chain came from a study of radiotherapy plus CTLA-4 blockade in lung cancer. Background on the study: Objective responses were documented in over 15% of patients, with disease control in 31%.

Points from the study as a whole: With interferon-beta, early dynamics of blood T cell clones were reported to best predict response.

Assay used: immunoSEQ multiplex PCR; TCRdb lists only in-frame clones, some missing. The table includes about 49,000 clones, 80% to 90% detected once. This CDR3 spans 16 amino acids. J lost 5 bases, V lost 5 bases, and 9 bases had no gene match. The germline V gene has CDR1 SGHTA and CDR2 FQGNSA. This clone was seen just once. What it binds is not known. This specimen was peripheral blood, taken from a patient treated with radiotherapy plus ipilimumab. The chain employs TRBV7-2 and TRBJ2-2; 9 bases map to TRBD1. This TCR was recovered from a human donor with non-small cell lung cancer whose response to radiotherapy plus ipilimumab could not be evaluated. CDR3 amino acids: CASSPEGQGWTGELFF. For the CDR3, the DNA is TGTGCCAGCAGCCCCGAAGGACAGGGGTGGACCGGGGAGCTGTTTTTT.